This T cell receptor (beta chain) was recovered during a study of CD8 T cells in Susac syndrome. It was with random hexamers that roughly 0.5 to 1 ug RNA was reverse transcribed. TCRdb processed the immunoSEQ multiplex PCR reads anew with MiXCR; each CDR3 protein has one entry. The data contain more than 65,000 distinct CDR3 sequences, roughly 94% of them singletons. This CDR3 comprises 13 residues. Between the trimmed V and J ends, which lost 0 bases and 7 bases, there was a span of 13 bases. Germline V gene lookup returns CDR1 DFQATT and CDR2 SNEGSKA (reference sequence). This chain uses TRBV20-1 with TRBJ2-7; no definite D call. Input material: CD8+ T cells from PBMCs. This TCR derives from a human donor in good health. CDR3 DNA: TGCAGTGCTAGAGATCTCGATTTGGGTGAGCAGTACGTC. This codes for CSARDLDLGEQYV.